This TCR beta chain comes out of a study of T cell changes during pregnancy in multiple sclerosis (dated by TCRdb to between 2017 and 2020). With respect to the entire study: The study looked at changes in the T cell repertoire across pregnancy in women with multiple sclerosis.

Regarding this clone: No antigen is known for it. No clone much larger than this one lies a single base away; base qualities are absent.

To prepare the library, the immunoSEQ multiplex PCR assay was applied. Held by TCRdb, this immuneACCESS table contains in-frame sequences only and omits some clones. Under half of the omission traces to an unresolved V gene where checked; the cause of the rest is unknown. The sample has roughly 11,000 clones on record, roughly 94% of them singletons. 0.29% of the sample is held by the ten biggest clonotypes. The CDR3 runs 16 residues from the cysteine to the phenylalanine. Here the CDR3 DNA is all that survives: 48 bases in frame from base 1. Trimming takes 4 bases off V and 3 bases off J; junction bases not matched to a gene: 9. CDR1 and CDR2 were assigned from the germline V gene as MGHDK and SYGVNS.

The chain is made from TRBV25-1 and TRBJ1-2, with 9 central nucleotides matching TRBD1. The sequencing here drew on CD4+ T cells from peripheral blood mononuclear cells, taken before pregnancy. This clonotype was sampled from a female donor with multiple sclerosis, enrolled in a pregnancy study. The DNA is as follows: TGTGCCAGCAGTGGTCCCCGGGACAGGGACTACTATGGCTACACCTTC. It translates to CASSGPRDRDYYGYTF.